This T cell receptor beta chain was recovered during a study of T cells in localized non-small cell lung cancer. Germline CDR1 and CDR2: LGHNA and YSLEER. Trimming left V 0 bases short and J 3 bases short, with 16 bases between. This CDR3 region has 17 residues. Clones were read by immunoSEQ multiplex PCR, and TCRdb kept only the in-frame ones, dropping some. The sample contains 11,000 or so clones, roughly 84% of which appear only once. This TCR was sampled from a male donor older than 55 with stage I lung adenocarcinoma. The material sequenced was peripheral blood, taken before any cancer treatment. The chain employs TRBV4-3 and TRBJ2-3; possible D gene TRBD2, 6 bases. CDR3 sequence reads: CASSQDGWRGGTDTQYF. Written as DNA, the CDR3 is TGCGCCAGCAGCCAAGATGGATGGCGGGGAGGTACAGATACGCAGTATTTT.